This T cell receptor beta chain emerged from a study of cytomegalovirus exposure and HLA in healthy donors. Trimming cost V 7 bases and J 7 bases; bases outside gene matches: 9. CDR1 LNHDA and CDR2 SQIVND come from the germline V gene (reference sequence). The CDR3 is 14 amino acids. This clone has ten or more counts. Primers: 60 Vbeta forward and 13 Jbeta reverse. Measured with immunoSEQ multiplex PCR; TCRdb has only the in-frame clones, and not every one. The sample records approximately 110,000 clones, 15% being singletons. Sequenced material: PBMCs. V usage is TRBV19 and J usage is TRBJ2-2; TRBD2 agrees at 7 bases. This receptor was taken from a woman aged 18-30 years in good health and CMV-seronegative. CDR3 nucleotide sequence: TGTGCCAGTACCAATGGGGAGGGCCGCGGGGAGCTGTTTTTT. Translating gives CASTNGEGRGELFF.